The clone carrying this TCR beta chain was picked up a small number of times. This specimen comes from a study of PD-L1 blockade in urothelial cancer. Clones were read by immunoSEQ multiplex PCR, and TCRdb kept only the in-frame ones, dropping some. This table holds approximately 100,000 clones, about 85% found once. The input for sequencing was PBMCs, taken around atezolizumab (anti-PD-L1) treatment. The receptor was isolated from a man aged 50 or older with urothelial cancer.

Here the CDR3 reads CAISDRGRGSEQYF. CDR3 DNA: TGTGCCATCAGTGACCGAGGAAGGGGGAGCGAGCAGTACTTC. V gene TRBV10-3 combines with J gene TRBJ2-7; a possible D gene is TRBD1 (6 bases). The CDR3 totals 14 residues. The V and J ends lost 3 bases and 6 bases respectively, with 15 bases between them. Germline values: CDR1 ENHRY, CDR2 SYGVKD.